This TCR beta chain was sequenced for a study of T cells in Graves' hyperthyroidism and ophthalmopathy. Study-level information: Blood was drawn when the patient was first diagnosed and still untreated.

There are 16 residues in the CDR3. With 2 bases removed from V and 6 bases from J, the gap between germline ends came to 19 bases. CDR1 and CDR2 from the germline V gene are MNHEY and SVGAGI. This clonotype showed up just a few times. TCR beta CDR3 region amplification was performed from RNA transcripts. First-round RT-PCR of the TCR CDR3 relied on the HTBI primer set. TCRdb processed the multiplex PCR reads anew with MiXCR; each CDR3 protein has one entry. The sample has about 690,000 distinct CDR3 sequences; roughly a sixth are singletons. Those patients with uncontrolled infection, other autoimmune disease, pregnancy or lactation were excluded. Diagnosis relied on clinical symptoms, serum thyroxine and TRAb, thyroid ultrasound and orbital computed tomography.

The sequencing sample was made of blood. The chain is built from TRBV6-5 and TRBJ1-2; perhaps TRBD1 as D (5 bases). The TCR sequence derives from a man in his forties or fifties with Graves' hyperthyroidism. The CDR3: CASSYGRGPGLDGYTF. The CDR3 region has the DNA TGTGCCAGCAGTTACGGACGGGGACCCGGATTGGATGGCTACACCTTC.